This T cell receptor beta chain derives from a study of control samples from healthy donors and cancer patients. Only in-frame clones appear in the TCRdb table, and some are missing; sequencing was by immunoSEQ multiplex PCR. The sample carries around 130,000 clones, around 90% recorded once. V was shortened by 8 bases and J by 5 bases, with 12 bases between the two germline ends. Per the germline V gene, CDR1 is SGHNT and CDR2 is YENEEA. This CDR3 is 13 amino acids long. This TCR was recovered from a man in his fifties in good health. The sample taken for sequencing was blood. The chain joins TRBV11-3 to TRBJ2-2; no clear D. Here the CDR3 reads CASSTSWTGELFF. CDR3 sequence (DNA): TGTGCCAGCTCGACCTCGTGGACCGGGGAGCTGTTTTTT.